This T cell receptor beta chain was identified during a study of blood T cell repertoires in COVID-19 (dated by TCRdb to 2018 to 2021). With respect to the entire study: Samples covering the acute and convalescent phases of COVID-19 were provided by collaborators in the United States, Italy and Spain. The prospective study material was composed of cDNA or gDNA derived from T cells, B-cell-depleted T cells, or PBMCs. The dataset comprised deeply sampled blood TCRbeta repertoires from subjects exposed to, actively infected with, or recovered from COVID-19. The repertoires were released in a freely available public database meant as a resource for research on the immune response to SARS-CoV-2. Samples came from the ongoing ImmuneRACE study (first 160 participants) plus 1,254 subjects from 6 global collaborators. Nearly every sample came with metadata listing a de-identified subject ID, COVID-19 status, age in years and sex. HLA class I and class II types, where available, came from metadata supplied by the sample provider rather than from assay-based typing.

TCRbeta CDR3 regions were amplified from genomic DNA by means of the immunoSEQ Assay, a bias-controlled multiplex PCR. The study's own analysis went as follows. The number of nucleated cells in each sample was estimated by amplification of reference gene primers within the assay. To quantify the absolute abundance of each unique TCRbeta CDR3 rearrangement, sequence reads were collapsed and filtered. For each sample, productive Simpson clonality was calculated as the square root of Simpson's diversity index across productive rearrangements. TCRdb holds this immuneACCESS table with in-frame rearrangements only. Some clones are missing; in checked studies, unresolved V genes explain under half, and the rest has no known cause. V, J and clone size reflect that table, while D and trimming were determined from the DNA. This sample holds fewer than 20,000 clones; about 90% were observed only once. The top ten clonotypes cover approximately 4.3% of the sample.

The collaborating institutions used their own protocols to collect whole blood in K2EDTA tubes. For TCRbeta analysis, collaborators shipped samples as frozen whole blood, isolated PBMCs, or DNA extracted from either of those sample types. What the work shows at the level of the full study, not this receptor alone: How much clinical and demographic metadata was included differed by source and by participant, and the metadata was provided uncurated.

Worth noting for this clone: This receptor's antigen is unknown. Per-nucleotide qualities are absent, and no much larger clonotype sits a single base away.

There are 14 amino acids in the CDR3, from cysteine to phenylalanine inclusive. The sequence is cut down to CDR3 DNA, 42 bases in frame from base 1. The trim is 0 bases for V and 5 bases for J, with a gap of 10 bases between the germline ends. CDR1 is given as ENHRY and CDR2 as SYGVKD, both from the germline V gene. Source material: peripheral blood. The receptor was derived from a man in his sixties with active COVID-19. The V and J segments used are TRBV10-3 and TRBJ1-2, and possibly TRBD1, on 5 matching bases. The sequence in DNA is TGTGCCATCAGTGAGTCTCAGGGTGGGTATGGCTACACCTTC. Its translation reads: CAISESQGGYGYTF.